These 32 T cell receptor beta chains share one sample of origin, sequenced in a study of shared clonotypes between healthy human individuals. CD8 cells classed as naive were CD45RO-negative and positively selected for CCR7, excluding terminally differentiated effector memory CD45RA+ cells. Libraries were prepared by immunoSEQ multiplex PCR; TCRdb keeps only in-frame clonotypes and omits some of them. The sample consists of 1.5 million to 2.5 million clones, just under 95% of them appearing once. The sequenced sample was naive CD8+ T cells sorted from blood. Receptors were obtained from a man aged 18 to 30 in good health.

This chain joins TRBV27 and TRBJ2-5; the match to TRBD1 covers 8 bases. CDR1 MNHEY and CDR2 SMNVEV come from the germline V gene (reference sequence). Trimming cost V 11 bases and J 2 bases; bases outside gene matches: 10. This CDR3 has 14 amino acids. The CDR3 loop reads CASRTGSLQETQYF. DNA for the CDR3: TGTGCCTCCCGGACAGGGAGCCTTCAAGAGACCCAGTACTTC.

This clone has just one count. This chain uses TRBV19 with TRBJ2-7; 10 bases agree with TRBD2. This CDR3 has 15 residues. Trimming took 3 bases from V and 0 from J; bases not matched to a gene: 2. Germline CDR1 and CDR2: LNHDA and SQIVND (reference sequence). The CDR3 sequence: CASSMGLASSYEQYF. The CDR3, as DNA: TGTGCCAGTAGTATGGGACTAGCGTCCTCCTACGAGCAGTACTTC.

V is TRBV25-1 and J is TRBJ2-1; 10 nucleotides agree with TRBD1. The CDR3 contains 16 residues. CDR1 and CDR2 (germline): MGHDK, SYGVNS. J lost 5 bases, V lost 4 bases, and 8 bases had no gene match. The CDR3 is CASSVTGTGVDNEQFF. CDR3 nucleotides: TGTGCCAGCAGTGTGACCGGGACAGGGGTGGACAATGAGCAGTTCTTC. The variable domain in full, with the rest retrieved from reference TRBV25-1 and TRBJ2-1, is EADIYQTPRYLVIGTGKKITLECSQTMGHDKMYWYQQDPGMELHLIHYSYGVNSTEKGDLSSESTVSRIRTEHFPLTLESARPSHTSQYLCASSVTGTGVDNEQFFGPGTRLTVL.

The chain combines TRBV13 with TRBJ2-2; unclear D gene. This CDR3 has 14 residues. Trimming took off 4 bases at V and 6 bases at J, with 12 bases between the two ends. Germline V gene sequence: CDR1 PRHDT, CDR2 FYEKMQ (reference sequence). The CDR3 is CASSSLGAAGELFF. Written as DNA, the CDR3 is TGTGCCAGCAGCTCGCTAGGCGCCGCCGGGGAGCTGTTTTTT. The full variable domain, with the rest looked up from reference TRBV13 and TRBJ2-2, is AAGVIQSPRHLIKEKRETATLKCYPIPRHDTVYWYQQGPGQDPQFLISFYEKMQSDKGSIPDRFSAQQFSDYHSELNMSSLELGDSALYFCASSSLGAAGELFFGEGSRLTVL.

This chain uses TRBV6-6 with TRBJ1-6, with 7 nucleotides matching TRBD1. CDR1 and CDR2 from the germline V gene are MNHNY and SVGAGI (reference sequence). The V segment lost 7 bases and the J segment 4 bases; nucleotides outside the gene matches: 7. CDR3 length equals 15 residues. In DNA form, the CDR3 reads TGTGCCAGCACCCCTGAGGGGGCATATAATTCACCCCTCCACTTT. Amino acid sequence: CASTPEGAYNSPLHF.

The V gene is TRBV9, the J gene TRBJ1-6; tentative D call: TRBD1 (5 bases). This CDR3 is built from 15 residues. The V and J ends lost 0 bases and 4 bases respectively, with 8 bases between them. Germline CDR1 is SGDLS and CDR2 is YYNGEE. The CDR3 region is CASSVEGTYNSPLHF. The CDR3 coding sequence is TGTGCCAGCAGCGTAGAGGGGACTTATAATTCACCCCTCCACTTT.

This clone has a single count. The CDR3 spells CASSSGPGTGTEAFF. The CDR3 coding sequence is TGCGCCAGCAGCTCCGGACCTGGGACAGGCACTGAAGCTTTCTTT. The chain links TRBV5-1 to TRBJ1-1; 8 nucleotides agree with TRBD1. The junction had 8 bases not matched to a gene; V was cut back by 3 bases and J by 4 bases. This CDR3 contains 15 residues. Germline assignment: CDR1 SGHRS and CDR2 YFSETQ. The whole variable domain, filled in from reference TRBV5-1 and TRBJ1-1, reads KAGVTQTPRYLIKTRGQQVTLSCSPISGHRSVSWYQQTPGQGLQFLFEYFSETQRNKGNFPGRFSGRQFSNSRSEMNVSTLELGDSALYLCASSSGPGTGTEAFFGQGTRLTVV.

This clone appeared a single time. At the DNA level, this CDR3 is encoded by other sequences in the same sample as well. The gene calls are TRBV2 and TRBJ2-7, with D uncertain. Germline CDR1 and CDR2: SNHLY and FYNNEI. Trimming pared 5 bases from V and 4 bases from J, leaving 9 bases between. This CDR3 has 12 amino acids. The DNA of the CDR3 is TGTGCCAGCAGTCCGTCTTCTTACGAGCAGTACTTC. Protein sequence: CASSPSSYEQYF.

The table lists this clone with a few counts. V and J are TRBV19 and TRBJ2-2; 9 nucleotides line up with TRBD2. The J segment lost 8 bases and the V segment lost 3 bases, leaving 7 bases of the junction unmatched. Germline-derived CDR1 and CDR2 are LNHDA and SQIVND (reference sequence). This CDR3 has 15 residues. The CDR3 spells CASSMKAGLAGELFF. In DNA form, the CDR3 reads TGTGCCAGTAGTATGAAGGCCGGACTAGCGGGGGAGCTGTTTTTT.

The chain recombines TRBV9 with TRBJ2-1; TRBD1 is a possible D gene (6 bases). The CDR3 length is 14 residues. V shed 3 bases and J shed 0 bases, with 7 bases lying between them. The V gene's germline CDR1 is SGDLS and CDR2 YYNGEE. In DNA form, the CDR3 reads TGTGCCAGCAGCGGGGACAACTCCTACAATGAGCAGTTCTTC. Its protein product is CASSGDNSYNEQFF. Filled out from reference TRBV9 and TRBJ2-1, the complete variable domain reads DSGVTQTPKHLITATGQRVTLRCSPRSGDLSVYWYQQSLDQGLQFLIQYYNGEERAKGNILERFSAQQFPDLHSELNLSSLELGDSALYFCASSGDNSYNEQFFGPGTRLTVL.

V gene TRBV9 combines with J gene TRBJ2-7; TRBD2 matches 9 bases. Germline V CDR1 and CDR2: SGDLS, YYNGEE. The CDR3 is 15 amino acids. J gave up 0 bases and V 3 bases, and 4 bases lay outside the gene matches. The chain's CDR3 is CASSASGGFSYEQYF. CDR3 in DNA: TGTGCCAGCAGCGCAAGCGGGGGGTTCTCCTACGAGCAGTACTTC.

This sequence joins TRBV5-6 and TRBJ2-5; D is possibly TRBD1 (7 bases). This CDR3 has 14 amino acids. Germline CDR1 SGHDT, CDR2 YYEEEE. The V gene lost 4 bases and the J gene lost 2 bases, with 12 bases spanning the gap. CDR3 DNA sequence: TGTGCCAGCAGCCGGGGGACAGATCAAGAGACCCAGTACTTC. It specifies CASSRGTDQETQYF.

About this clone: This specimen includes other DNA sequences encoding the same CDR3. The rearrangement joins TRBV27 to TRBJ1-5; unclear D gene. The V end was cut by 2 bases, the J end by 4 bases, with 6 bases between. Germline V gene lookup returns CDR1 MNHEY and CDR2 SMNVEV (reference sequence). This CDR3 has 13 amino acids. This chain's CDR3 is CASSLLGNQPQHF. The CDR3 DNA is TGTGCCAGCAGTTTACTCGGAAATCAGCCCCAGCATTTT.

This rearrangement joins TRBV4-1 to TRBJ1-4; possible D gene TRBD1, 5 bases. Deletions cut 4 bases from V and 3 bases from J, with 9 bases between. This CDR3 is built from 14 residues. Per germline, CDR1 MGHRA and CDR2 YSYEKL. This CDR3 reads CASSPAGSNEKLFF. The CDR3 coding sequence is TGCGCCAGCAGCCCGGCAGGGTCTAATGAAAAACTGTTTTTT.

Note on this clone: Other DNA variants within this sample encode the same CDR3. This sequence joins TRBV28 and TRBJ2-2; D may be TRBD1 or TRBD2 (5 bases each). The V gene lost 2 bases and the J gene lost 3 bases, with 7 bases spanning the gap. Germline CDR1 is MDHEN and CDR2 is SYDVKM. The CDR3 is 14 residues long. In DNA, the CDR3 is TGTGCCAGCAGTTTAATGGGGGACACCGGGGAGCTGTTTTTT. As protein: CASSLMGDTGELFF.

The chain carries TRBV5-1 and TRBJ2-7; weak D call: TRBD1 (6 bases). Germline CDR1 reads SGHRS; CDR2 reads YFSETQ. CDR3 size: 16 residues. Trimming took off 1 base at V and 2 bases at J, with 16 bases between the two ends. DNA of the CDR3: TGCGCCAGCAGCTTGTCCCCAGGGGATAGGACCTACGAGCAGTACTTC. It specifies CASSLSPGDRTYEQYF.

This chain connects TRBV19 to TRBJ1-5; D is ambiguous. V shed 5 bases and J shed 0 bases, with 11 bases lying between them. This CDR3 is 15 amino acids long. Germline-derived CDR1 and CDR2 are LNHDA and SQIVND (reference sequence). The DNA for the CDR3 is TGTGCCAGTAGTGTCACCTGGGATAGCAATCAGCCCCAGCATTTT. Its translation is CASSVTWDSNQPQHF.

Details on this clone: This sample includes further DNA sequences coding for the same CDR3. The V gene is TRBV10-2, the J gene TRBJ2-7; D remains ambiguous. The CDR3 covers 13 residues. Germline CDR1 is WSHSY and CDR2 is SAAADI. V lost 4 bases, J lost 4 bases, and 11 bases lay in between. CDR3 DNA sequence: TGCGCCAGCAGTGCGGGTTTTGGGTACGAGCAGTACTTC. Its translation is CASSAGFGYEQYF.

The V call is TRBV27, the J call TRBJ2-1; 8 bases line up with TRBD1. The CDR3 is 14 amino acids. The V and J ends lost 1 base and 7 bases, in that order; junction bases with no gene match: 3. Germline-derived CDR1 and CDR2 are MNHEY and SMNVEV (reference sequence). CDR3 amino acids: CASSLLWTGNEQFF. CDR3 sequence (DNA): TGTGCCAGCAGTTTATTGTGGACAGGGAATGAGCAGTTCTTC.

The J gene is TRBJ2-5, the V gene TRBV2, with TRBD2 matching 9 bases. CDR3 length equals 13 residues. Germline V CDR1 and CDR2: SNHLY, FYNNEI. Trimming removed 8 bases from V and 5 bases from J; junction bases left unmatched: 6. CDR3 DNA sequence: TGTGCCAGCGGAGCGGGGGGCCAGGAGACCCAGTACTTC. It translates to CASGAGGQETQYF.

The J gene is TRBJ1-1, the V gene TRBV4-2; D possibly corresponds to TRBD1 (6 bases). The CDR3 runs to 17 residues. Between the trimmed V and J ends, which lost 0 bases and 5 bases, there was a span of 19 bases. Looked up from germline, CDR1 is LGHNA and CDR2 is YNFKEQ. This CDR3 is CASSQDRSGGGGTEAFF. The CDR3 bases are TGTGCCAGCAGCCAAGATCGTTCGGGGGGCGGCGGTACTGAAGCTTTCTTT.

V gene TRBV6-4 combines with J gene TRBJ2-7; D is possibly TRBD1 (6 bases). The CDR3 covers 13 residues. Germline V gene data show CDR1 as MRHNA and CDR2 as SNTAGT. Trimming stripped 2 bases from V and 9 bases from J, with 14 bases between. As DNA, the CDR3 is TGTGCCAGCAGTGACGTGACAGGAGGTGTGCAGTACTTC. It translates to CASSDVTGGVQYF.

As concerns this clone: At the DNA level, this CDR3 is encoded by other sequences in the same sample as well. The chain employs TRBV4-3 and TRBJ2-5; 9 bases fit TRBD2. V gave up 5 bases and J gave up 5 bases; unmatched junction bases: 9. The CDR3 runs 15 residues. The V gene's germline CDR1 is LGHNA and CDR2 YSLEER. The CDR3 DNA is TGCGCCAGCAGCAGAGTTCTAGCGGGAAAGGAGACCCAGTACTTC. This encodes CASSRVLAGKETQYF.

The chain is built from TRBV9 and TRBJ2-5; tentatively, D is TRBD1 or TRBD2 (5 bases each). V lost 0 bases to trimming and J lost 5 bases, with 17 bases between them. This CDR3 comprises 16 residues. Germline-derived CDR1 and CDR2 are SGDLS and YYNGEE. The CDR3 loop reads CASSVASLGTDETQYF. The CDR3 DNA follows: TGTGCCAGCAGCGTAGCATCTCTAGGGACGGATGAGACCCAGTACTTC.

The chain joins TRBV21-1 to TRBJ2-5; no DNA check was done on the table's D call, TRBD1. TRBV21-1 is flagged as a pseudogene. CDR3 length: 14 residues. CDR3 nucleotides: TGTGCCAGCAGGGACAGACCTTTAGGGGAGACCCAGTACTTC. Residues: CASRDRPLGETQYF.

In its sample, this clone was seen once. The gene calls are TRBV2 and TRBJ1-1; D call uncertain. Germline V gives CDR1 SNHLY, CDR2 FYNNEI. CDR3 size: 13 residues. V was pared by 3 bases and J by 11 bases, with 16 bases between. Here the CDR3 reads CASSDVSGGWAFF. CDR3 bases: TGTGCCAGCAGTGATGTGTCAGGAGGGTGGGCTTTCTTT.

V is TRBV6-5 and J is TRBJ2-7, with TRBD2 identical over 7 bases. This CDR3 spans 14 amino acids. The V segment lost 4 bases and the J segment 3 bases; nucleotides outside the gene matches: 6. Germline V lookup: CDR1 MNHEY, CDR2 SVGAGI. The CDR3 nucleotides are TGTGCCAGCAGTTCCAGCGGGGCCATCTACGAGCAGTACTTC. It translates to CASSSSGAIYEQYF.

V gene TRBV4-1 combines with J gene TRBJ1-1; D remains ambiguous. V gave up 0 bases and J gave up 4 bases, with 12 bases separating them. There are 15 residues in the CDR3. Germline CDR1 is MGHRA and CDR2 is YSYEKL. CDR3 bases: TGCGCCAGCAGCCAAGATCGGTCTGCGAGCACTGAAGCTTTCTTT. Translating it yields CASSQDRSASTEAFF.

The rearrangement uses TRBV21-1 and TRBJ2-1; the table calls TRBD2, which could not be checked here. TRBV21-1 is listed as a pseudogene. The CDR3 totals 18 residues. This CDR3 reads CASGMLAGVFRGYNEQFF. DNA of the CDR3: TGTGCCAGCGGAATGCTAGCGGGAGTTTTTCGAGGCTACAATGAGCAGTTCTTC.

With respect to this clone: This sample also contains other DNA sequences that code for the same CDR3. This sequence joins TRBV27 and TRBJ2-7; 7 bases line up with TRBD1. CDR1 is MNHEY and CDR2 is SMNVEV in the germline V gene (reference sequence). After removal of 5 bases from V and 3 bases from J, the junction contained 13 bases not matched to a gene. The CDR3 consists of 16 residues. CDR3 protein: CASSPSTGESSYEQYF. The CDR3, as DNA: TGTGCCAGCAGTCCATCCACAGGGGAGAGTAGCTACGAGCAGTACTTC.

The rearrangement uses TRBV5-6 and TRBJ1-4, with unresolved D. There are 13 residues in the CDR3. The V gene's germline CDR1 is SGHDT and CDR2 YYEEEE. Between the trimmed V and J ends, which lost 0 bases and 5 bases, there was a span of 5 bases. The CDR3 loop reads CASSLGRNEKLFF. The CDR3 nucleotides are TGTGCCAGCAGCTTGGGGCGGAATGAAAAACTGTTTTTT.

As to this clone: Other DNA sequences within the sample encode an identical CDR3. The chain combines TRBV5-6 with TRBJ2-7; 7 bases are shared with TRBD1. The CDR3 has 13 residues. Germline values: CDR1 SGHDT, CDR2 YYEEEE. The V and J ends lost 3 bases and 3 bases, in that order; junction bases with no gene match: 3. CDR3 sequence: CASSSGTDYEQYF. The CDR3 DNA is TGTGCCAGCAGCTCAGGGACAGACTACGAGCAGTACTTC.